The 29 T cell receptor beta chains presented below share a single source sample, sequenced in a study of blood T cells in healthy people across ages. A second PCR of 7 to 11 cycles used a sample-barcoded 5' primer and a J-beta primer mix. TCRdb processed the 5' RACE reads anew with MiXCR; each CDR3 protein has one entry. Of roughly 800,000 distinct CDR3 sequences in the sample, roughly 50% were seen once. Sequencing was done on a sample of blood. Receptor source: a man aged 30-40 years in good health.

The rearrangement uses TRBV14 and TRBJ1-2, with D maybe TRBD1 (6 bases). Germline lookup yields CDR1 SGHDN and CDR2 FVKESK. The V end was cut by 1 base, the J end by 7 bases, with 10 bases between. The CDR3 contains 13 residues. The CDR3 protein is CASSQVPGAGYTF. CDR3 DNA: TGTGCCAGCAGCCAAGTACCAGGGGCTGGCTACACCTTC.

This clonotype was observed a handful of times. The rearrangement joins TRBV7-2 to TRBJ1-4, with D tentatively TRBD1 (5 bases). The CDR3 loop spans 14 amino acids. V lost 3 bases and J lost 5, with 10 bases in between. CDR1 and CDR2 (germline): SGHTA, FQGNSA. The CDR3 bases are TGTGCCAGCAGCTTGGGGGAGAACAATGAAAAACTGTTTTTT. It translates to CASSLGENNEKLFF.

The table lists this clonotype with a few counts. The chain carries TRBV20-1 and TRBJ2-1; D unresolved. Judging by the DNA end, TRBJ2-7 fits better; the J call may be wrong. Germline V gene data show CDR1 as DFQATT and CDR2 as SNEGSKA (reference sequence). The CDR3 loop spans 12 amino acids. CDR3 region: CSARPDPYEQYF. The CDR3 coding sequence is TGCAGTGCTCGACCGGATCCGTACGAGCAGTACTTC.

There are a few counts of this clonotype. The chain couples TRBV15 to TRBJ1-4, with D uncertain. The CDR3 has 13 amino acids. The V end lost 5 bases, the J end lost 6 bases, and 10 bases lay between the germline ends. Germline CDR1 LNHNV, CDR2 YYDKDF (reference sequence). The CDR3 nucleotides are TGTGCCACCAGCTCTTATCCTGATGAAAAACTGTTTTTT. Its protein is CATSSYPDEKLFF.

The V and J genes are TRBV20-1 and TRBJ2-1; 10 nucleotides agree with TRBD2. The CDR3 runs 15 residues. Trimming removed 5 bases from V and 13 bases from J; junction bases left unmatched: 17. Germline CDR1 DFQATT, CDR2 SNEGSKA (reference sequence). The CDR3 coding sequence is TGCAGTGCTCCCCCAGCTAGCGGGAGCGGTCTAAAACAGTTCTTC. Encoded protein: CSAPPASGSGLKQFF.

This chain joins TRBV6-5 and TRBJ2-7; TRBD1 aligns across 8 bases. Germline trimming cut 0 bases from V and 2 bases from J; bases unmatched to any gene: 9. CDR1 MNHEY and CDR2 SVGAGI come from the germline V gene. This CDR3 contains 17 residues. The CDR3 protein is CASSYSTGASDTYEQYF. DNA of the CDR3: TGTGCCAGCAGTTACTCGACAGGGGCATCCGATACCTACGAGCAGTACTTC.

For this clonotype: This may arise from a read error, as a much more abundant clone is one base away. This chain joins TRBV4-3 and TRBJ2-7; 8 nucleotides line up with TRBD2. The V gene's germline CDR1 is LGHNA and CDR2 YSLEER. J lost 7 bases, V lost 0 bases, and 14 bases had no gene match. CDR3 length: 17 residues. This CDR3 reads CASSQEAIAGTGNEQYF. The CDR3 coding sequence is TGCGCCAGCAGCCAAGAGGCGATAGCGGGAACTGGGAATGAGCAGTACTTC.

The rearrangement links TRBV20-1 to TRBJ2-5, with 9 positions matching TRBD1. Germline CDR1 DFQATT, CDR2 SNEGSKA (reference sequence). V lost 5 bases, J lost 4 bases, and 5 bases stayed unmatched. There are 13 residues in the CDR3. Here the CDR3 reads CSAGQGNGETQYF. The CDR3 coding sequence is TGCAGTGCTGGACAGGGGAACGGAGAGACCCAGTACTTC.

In this sample, this clonotype turned up a few times. This chain connects TRBV9 to TRBJ2-1, with a tentative D call TRBD1 (6 bases). The CDR3 runs 15 residues. Trimming removed 0 bases at V and 2 bases at J, with 9 bases between. Germline assignment: CDR1 SGDLS and CDR2 YYNGEE. The CDR3 protein is CASSVDGDTYNEQFF. The CDR3 coding sequence is TGTGCCAGCAGCGTAGACGGGGACACCTACAATGAGCAGTTCTTC. Using reference TRBV9 and TRBJ2-1 for the parts outside the CDR3, the full variable domain is DSGVTQTPKHLITATGQRVTLRCSPRSGDLSVYWYQQSLDQGLQFLIQYYNGEERAKGNILERFSAQQFPDLHSELNLSSLELGDSALYFCASSVDGDTYNEQFFGPGTRLTVL.

This chain connects TRBV13 to TRBJ2-1, with D hard to call. Germline V CDR1 and CDR2: PRHDT, FYEKMQ (reference sequence). This CDR3 region has 15 residues. The V gene lost 2 bases and the J gene lost 10 bases, with 18 bases spanning the gap. For the CDR3, the DNA is TGTGCCAGCAGCTTACCGGATAGTTATGTTGGGGAGCAGTTCTTC. This codes for CASSLPDSYVGEQFF.

CDR3 sequence (DNA): TGTGCCAGCAGCGGGGTAGTGGAGGGCACAGATACGCAGTATTTT. Encoded protein: CASSGVVEGTDTQYF. The gene calls are TRBV11-2 and TRBJ2-3; weak D call: TRBD2 (5 bases). The CDR3 has 15 residues. Germline assignment: CDR1 SGHAT and CDR2 FQNNGV. Trimming cost V 5 bases and J 1 base, with 13 bases left between them.

The chain joins TRBV2 to TRBJ1-1, with TRBD1 matching 9 bases. Germline V gene data show CDR1 as SNHLY and CDR2 as FYNNEI. CDR3 length: 17 amino acids. V shed 3 bases and J 1 base; nucleotides not matched to a gene: 9. CDR3 bases: TGTGCCAGCAGTGATACGGGACAGGGAAGGGGGAACACTGAAGCTTTCTTT. Translation gives CASSDTGQGRGNTEAFF.

The chain is built from TRBV29-1 and TRBJ2-2; unclear D gene. The V gene's germline CDR1 is SQVTM and CDR2 ANQGSEA. The CDR3 contains 13 residues. V gave up 5 bases and J gave up 0 bases, with 7 bases separating them. The CDR3 region has the DNA TGCAGCGTTCTCGGCCCGAACACCGGGGAGCTGTTTTTT. This translates into CSVLGPNTGELFF.

This clonotype was detected only a few times. The chain is built from TRBV20-1 and TRBJ2-5; D is ambiguous. The DNA end lines up better with TRBJ2-4; the J call may be wrong. Germline V gene data show CDR1 as DFQATT and CDR2 as SNEGSKA (reference sequence). CDR3 size: 12 residues. The CDR3 region is CSAPLTRDIQYF. The CDR3 bases are TGCAGTGCTCCTTTGACTCGGGACATTCAGTACTTC.

The chain uses TRBV20-1 and TRBJ2-1, with D possibly being TRBD2 (6 bases). Deletions cut 1 base from V and 6 bases from J, with 13 bases between. The V gene's germline CDR1 is DFQATT and CDR2 SNEGSKA (reference sequence). The CDR3 length is 14 residues. The CDR3 loop reads CSARGGVRGNEQFF. Here the CDR3 DNA reads TGCAGTGCTAGAGGGGGGGTTAGGGGCAATGAGCAGTTCTTC.

The rearrangement uses TRBV4-3 and TRBJ2-7; D may be TRBD2 (6 bases). V dropped 3 bases and J dropped 6 bases, with 18 bases sitting between them. Germline V gene data show CDR1 as LGHNA and CDR2 as YSLEER. The CDR3 length is 15 residues. The CDR3 coding sequence is TGCGCCAGCAGCCAGAAACGCACGGGAGTTGGCGAGCAGTACTTC. This codes for CASSQKRTGVGEQYF.

The V call is TRBV29-1, the J call TRBJ2-1; D is possibly TRBD2 (5 bases). The CDR3 spans 13 residues. Per the germline V gene, CDR1 is SQVTM and CDR2 is ANQGSEA. Trimming cost V 6 bases and J 6 bases, with 15 bases left between them. DNA for the CDR3: TGCAGCGTCCATTGGCCCCGGGGCAATGAGCAGTTCTTC. It specifies CSVHWPRGNEQFF.

This chain connects TRBV24-1 to TRBJ1-2; TRBD1 might be the D (6 bases). From germline, CDR1 is KGHDR and CDR2 SFDVKD. Trimming removed 6 bases at V and 3 bases at J, with 10 bases between. This CDR3 contains 13 residues. The CDR3 DNA is TGTGCCACCAGTACGGGGGGCTACTATGGCTACACCTTC. Amino acids: CATSTGGYYGYTF.

CDR3 DNA: TGTGCCAGCAGCGTAGGGGCAGGGGGCTTTGAGCAGTTCTTC. It codes for CASSVGAGGFEQFF. The chain carries TRBV9 and TRBJ2-1, with 8 positions matching TRBD1. The V gene end was trimmed by 0 bases and the J gene end by 9 bases; junction bases not matched to a gene: 5. The CDR3 runs 14 residues. Germline V gives CDR1 SGDLS, CDR2 YYNGEE.

This clonotype has just one count. The genes are TRBV4-1 and TRBJ2-3; possibly TRBD1 or TRBD2 for D (5 bases each). The germline V gene encodes CDR1 MGHRA and CDR2 YSYEKL. CDR3 length equals 17 residues. V dropped 0 bases and J dropped 2 bases, with 15 bases sitting between them. CDR3 coding DNA: TGCGCCAGCAGCCAAGAGTTTGGGGGTTCCGTCACAGATACGCAGTATTTT. Translated, it gives CASSQEFGGSVTDTQYF.

V usage is TRBV5-1 and J usage is TRBJ1-1; D gene unclear. The CDR3 contains 14 residues. The V and J ends lost 0 bases and 2 bases respectively, with 8 bases between them. Germline assignment: CDR1 SGHRS and CDR2 YFSETQ. DNA of the CDR3: TGCGCCAGCAGCTTGGTGGCCGGAAACACTGAAGCTTTCTTT. It yields the protein CASSLVAGNTEAFF.

This sequence joins TRBV7-2 and TRBJ2-5; D is uncertain. The DNA end lines up better with TRBJ2-7; the J call may be wrong. The CDR3 is made up of 15 amino acids. Looked up from germline, CDR1 is SGHTA and CDR2 is FQGNSA. CDR3 nucleotide sequence: TGTGCCAGCAGCTTAGAAGGCTGGCCCTGGTACGAGCAGTACTTC. Its translation is CASSLEGWPWYEQYF.

This chain connects TRBV4-2 to TRBJ1-2; D gene ambiguous. The CDR3 is 17 amino acids. Germline CDR1 reads LGHNA; CDR2 reads YNFKEQ. V dropped 4 bases and J dropped 3 bases, with 21 bases sitting between them. CDR3 protein: CASSRTFSTAKHYGYTF. For the CDR3, the DNA is TGTGCCAGCAGCCGAACTTTTAGTACAGCCAAACACTATGGCTACACCTTC.

Only one count was recorded for this clonotype. The chain combines TRBV4-1 with TRBJ2-4; TRBD1 agrees at 8 bases. With the DNA end fitting TRBJ2-7 better, the J assignment may be wrong. The CDR3 is 16 amino acids. Germline-derived CDR1 and CDR2 are MGHRA and YSYEKL. Here the CDR3 DNA reads TGCGCCAGCAGCCAAGTTTCCGGGCCAGGGGGCTTCGAGCAGTACTTC. It specifies CASSQVSGPGGFEQYF.

The table lists this clonotype with a few counts. CDR3 in DNA: TGTGCCAGCAGTTTCAGACTAGCGGGGGATCAGTTCTTC. It codes for CASSFRLAGDQFF. This chain links TRBV27 with TRBJ2-1, with TRBD2 matching 12 bases. J gave up 13 bases and V 3 bases, and 4 bases lay outside the gene matches. The CDR3 loop spans 13 amino acids. CDR1 is MNHEY, CDR2 SMNVEV, per germline (reference sequence).

V is TRBV19 and J is TRBJ2-5; 13 positions agree with TRBD2. The CDR3 spans 13 residues. Germline trimming cut 7 bases from V and 11 bases from J; bases unmatched to any gene: 7. Germline V gene data show CDR1 as LNHDA and CDR2 as SQIVND (reference sequence). CDR3 sequence reads: CASMTSGGTEQYF. The CDR3, as DNA: TGTGCCAGTATGACTAGCGGGGGGACTGAGCAGTACTTC.

This clonotype appeared many times. The chain combines TRBV4-3 with TRBJ2-7; D gene ambiguous. Germline V gene lookup returns CDR1 LGHNA and CDR2 YSLEER. V lost 1 base to trimming and J lost 4 bases, with 8 bases between them. The length of the CDR3 is 13 residues. CDR3 nucleotides: TGCGCCAGCAGCCAAGGCCGATTATACGAGCAGTACTTC. Its translation is CASSQGRLYEQYF.

About this clonotype: A much bigger clone sits one base away, suggesting this may be a read error. The chain joins TRBV11-2 to TRBJ2-3; D possibly corresponds to TRBD1 (5 bases). The CDR3 extends over 14 amino acids. Trimming pared 5 bases from V and 5 bases from J, leaving 14 bases between. Germline CDR1 reads SGHAT; CDR2 reads FQNNGV. The CDR3 protein is CASSPQTDGDTQYF. The CDR3 DNA follows: TGTGCCAGCAGCCCCCAGACAGACGGAGATACGCAGTATTTT.

The chain combines TRBV12-5 with TRBJ2-4, with 7 bases lining up with TRBD1. The CDR3 runs 18 residues. The germline V gene encodes CDR1 LGHNT and CDR2 FRNRAP. The V gene end was trimmed by 2 bases and the J gene end by 1 base; junction bases not matched to a gene: 11. The CDR3 here is CASGLPRQGRMAKNIQYF. The CDR3, as DNA: TGTGCTAGTGGTTTGCCCCGACAGGGACGTATGGCCAAAAACATTCAGTACTTC.